This TCR beta chain was captured by sequencing in a study of early T cells in non-severe SARS-CoV-2 infection (dated by TCRdb to about 2021). A note on the overall study: Because TCR sequencing relied on bulk RNA taken from unsorted whole blood, pairing of alpha and beta chains was not possible. Points the paper makes about the study in general: VDJdb matching was skewed toward anti-spike CD8 responses and likely underestimated virus-specific expansions, missing private and CD4 specificities.

Set within a cohort of healthcare workers in London, UK, this nested case-control study involved weekly PCR testing of nasopharyngeal swabs along with blood sampling. Healthcare workers were recruited between 23 and 31 March 2020, during the week of the UK lockdown, and were followed weekly for up to about 15 weeks. For CDR1 and CDR2, the germline V gene (reference sequence) lists MNHNY and SVGAGI. The V and J ends are trimmed by 6 bases and 1 base, leaving 9 bases between them. The CDR3 runs 14 amino acids, cysteine and phenylalanine included. Only the CDR3 portion is preserved as DNA: 42 bases, with reading frame beginning at the first base. The table lists this clonotype with many counts. Its cognate antigen has yet to be identified. There are no base qualities to consult, and no much larger clone falls within one base. Library creation used 5' RACE. For sequencing, a NextSeq 500 was employed. To correct for sequencing error and PCR bias, the TCR library protocol tagged individual cDNA molecules with unique molecular identifiers. Both TCR alpha and beta chains were sequenced, and tight co-correlation was observed between alpha and beta sequence abundances in each sample. For the original study's pipeline: V gene, J gene and CDR3 annotation of TCR sequences was performed with Decombinator V4. TCRs were defined as expanded if a significant change between any two time points was detected under a Poisson model with p below 0.0001. TCR abundances were normalised to the total number of TCRs sequenced in each sample and reported as counts per million. TRAV1-2 paired with TRAJ12, TRAJ20 or TRAJ33 defined MAIT TCRs, while TRAV10 paired with TRAJ18 defined iNKT TCRs. VDJdb, accessed 1 November 2021, was searched for CMV, EBV and SARS-CoV-2 annotated TCRs, excluding TCRs annotated for multiple antigens. TCRdb handled the public reads itself, with Q25 trimming in fastp and clone calling in MiXCR, and kept productive beta chains. Rows with a matching CDR3 protein are joined into one entry that keeps the most common DNA and genes. In this record, the V and J calls reflect TCRdb's handling and not the investigators' own analysis. A total of roughly 28,000 distinct CDR3 sequences appear in this sample, roughly 4.2% of them only once. The top ten constitute 4% to 5% of the sample.

The sequence was obtained from an adult who was a healthcare worker with PCR-confirmed SARS-CoV-2 infection or an uninfected control (not recorded which). Sequencing was performed on whole blood. The rearrangement joined TRBV6-6 to TRBJ2-2; TRBD2 might be the D gene, on 5 matching bases. The CDR3 loop reads CASRNAGNTGELFF. Read as DNA, the sequence is TGTGCCAGCAGGAACGCGGGGAACACCGGGGAGCTGTTTTTT.